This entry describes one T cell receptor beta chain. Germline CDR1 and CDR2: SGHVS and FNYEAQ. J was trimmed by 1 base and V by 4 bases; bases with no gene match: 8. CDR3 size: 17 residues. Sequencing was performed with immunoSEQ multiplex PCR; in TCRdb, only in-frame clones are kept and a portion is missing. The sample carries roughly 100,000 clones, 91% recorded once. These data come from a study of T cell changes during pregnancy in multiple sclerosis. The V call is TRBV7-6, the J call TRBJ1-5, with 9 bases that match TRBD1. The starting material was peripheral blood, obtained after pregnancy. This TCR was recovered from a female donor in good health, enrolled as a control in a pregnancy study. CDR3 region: CASSSPGQGRSNQPQHF. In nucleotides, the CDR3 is TGTGCCAGCAGCTCACCCGGACAGGGGAGAAGCAATCAGCCCCAGCATTTT.